This TCR beta chain is drawn from a study of post-analysis software for immune sequencing data (dated by TCRdb to the mid-2010s). About the study as a whole: The recorded disease courses included relapsing-remitting, secondary progressive and progressive-relapsing multiple sclerosis, and some patients had no subtype annotation. The multiple sclerosis patient repertoires were compared with around ten previously published healthy control repertoires from donors aged about 6 to 26 years. A subset of samples was prepared in parallel using single-end sample barcoding, then pooled and co-amplified after Illumina adapter ligation. Overall results and qualifications from the work: Multiple sclerosis patients had significantly lower normalized Chao1 diversity than controls, a result that suggests substantial peripheral T-cell clonal expansion. Strong co-clustering of samples prepared in the same batch was shown by direct clustering with F measure, prompting a batch-effect correction. The control group was slightly older than the multiple sclerosis patient group.

Receptor amplification or capture employed PCR. These reads were obtained on an Illumina HiSeq 2500. Unique molecular identifiers were incorporated into TCR beta cDNA libraries to reduce PCR and sequencing biases. Per 1 to 10 million input T cells, roughly 0.5 million cDNA molecules were obtained, such that each molecule approximated one T cell. The same protocol used for the earlier healthy control dataset was applied to prepare and sequence the patient libraries. Within a given batch, samples were prepared together, multiplexed and sequenced on the same HiSeq lane. On the study's bioinformatics: Raw barcoded reads were processed with MIGEC, and single-read molecular identifier groups were discarded before consensus assembly and CDR3 extraction. Clonotype tables were post-analysed with VDJtools, and diversity was normalized by down-sampling all datasets to the smallest sample size. To correct batch-related cross-sample contamination, repertoire overlap clustering matched CDR3 amino acid sequences but not nucleotide sequences. TCRdb reprocessing: public reads trimmed at Q25 with fastp, clones called with MiXCR, in-frame beta chains kept. Every entry covers one CDR3 protein and lists the most common genes and DNA from its rows. These V and J calls derive from TCRdb rather than the authors' analysis. In all, the sample holds about 540,000 distinct CDR3 sequences, and around a third of those were seen once. The ten most abundant clones make up roughly 6% of the sample.

As for this clonotype: There is no known antigen for this receptor. No base quality information exists; no much larger clone differs at one position.

TCR beta repertoires were profiled from peripheral blood of roughly 13 young patients with multiple sclerosis to demonstrate the VDJtools post-analysis software. Multiple sclerosis patients were children and adolescents aged roughly 6 to 16 years. The receptor was isolated from a girl aged 2 to 17 with multiple sclerosis. Sequencing used blood.

The nucleotides are TGTGCCAGCAGGCGCAATCAGCCCCAGCATTTT. This codes for CASRRNQPQHF. Recombination linked TRBV6-1 to TRBJ1-5, with the D gene not confidently named. CDR1 and CDR2 are drawn from the germline V gene: MNHNS, SASEGT. The CDR3 goes from the cysteine to the phenylalanine over 11 residues. Of the read, only the CDR3 DNA is kept; its 33 bases are in frame from base 1. V loses 6 bases, J loses 2 bases, and the germline ends lie 2 bases apart.